One sample yielded the 24 T cell receptor beta chains listed below, sequenced in a study of blood T cell repertoires in COVID-19. This table comes from immunoSEQ multiplex PCR, and its TCRdb copy is limited to in-frame clones, with some not included. The table records hundreds of thousands of clones, 70% to 90% of them present only once. The sequencing sample was made of PBMCs or T cells enriched from blood (not recorded which). These receptors were collected from a man younger than 45 who had recovered from COVID-19.

The gene calls are TRBV23-1 and TRBJ2-5; D gene uncertain. TRBV23-1 is filed as an ORF, its function uncertain. CDR3 length: 15 amino acids. V lost 0 bases and J lost 3, with 11 bases in between. The CDR3 DNA reads TGCGCCAGCAGTCAATCTTTCCCACTGGAAGAGACCCAGTACTTC. Residues: CASSQSFPLEETQYF.

CDR3 coding DNA: TGCGCCAGCAGGGCGGGGGCTAGTGGGGCCAACGTCCTGACTTTC. Protein product: CASRAGASGANVLTF. The chain carries TRBV10-2 and TRBJ2-6; a weak D match, TRBD2 (7 bases). The CDR3 has 15 amino acids. Germline V CDR1 and CDR2: WSHSY, SAAADI. Trimming cost V 6 bases and J 3 bases, with 12 bases left between them.

V is TRBV5-1 and J is TRBJ1-5; 9 positions match TRBD1. Germline values: CDR1 SGHRS, CDR2 YFSETQ. The CDR3 extends over 16 amino acids. V lost 3 bases, J lost 3 bases, and 7 bases stayed unmatched. The CDR3 is CASSCRDRVHNQPQHF. The CDR3 coding sequence is TGCGCCAGCAGCTGCCGGGACAGGGTGCACAATCAGCCCCAGCATTTT. The full variable domain, with the rest looked up from reference TRBV5-1 and TRBJ1-5, is KAGVTQTPRYLIKTRGQQVTLSCSPISGHRSVSWYQQTPGQGLQFLFEYFSETQRNKGNFPGRFSGRQFSNSRSEMNVSTLELGDSALYLCASSCRDRVHNQPQHFGDGTRLSIL.

The V gene is TRBV5-1, the J gene TRBJ1-6; 7 nucleotides agree with TRBD1. The CDR3 is 17 amino acids. Per the germline V gene, CDR1 is SGHRS and CDR2 is YFSETQ. V lost 4 bases to trimming and J lost 10 bases; unmatched junction nucleotides: 17. The CDR3 DNA follows: TGCGCCAGCAGCCGAGGGACAGAGCCCCTGATAGGGTCACCCCTCCACTTT. This gives the protein CASSRGTEPLIGSPLHF.

The chain combines TRBV2 with TRBJ1-6, with no clear D. The germline V and J ends were trimmed by 5 bases and 7 bases, with 3 bases remaining between them. CDR3 length: 11 amino acids. In germline, CDR1 is SNHLY, CDR2 FYNNEI. CDR3 loop: CASSSNSPLHF. In DNA, the CDR3 is TGTGCCAGCAGTTCGAATTCACCCCTCCACTTT.

The gene calls are TRBV7-2 and TRBJ2-5; 9 nucleotides line up with TRBD2. This CDR3 contains 16 residues. V shed 5 bases and J 3 bases; nucleotides not matched to a gene: 10. CDR1 is SGHTA, CDR2 FQGNSA, per germline. CDR3 coding DNA: TGTGCCAGCAGCCCAACCCCTAGCGGGGCAAAAGAGACCCAGTACTTC. Its protein is CASSPTPSGAKETQYF.

The CDR3 coding sequence is TGTGCCAGCAGTCTGAAACAGGGGGAAGCTTTCTTT. This sequence encodes CASSLKQGEAFF. This sequence joins TRBV28 and TRBJ1-1; 7 positions match TRBD1. Germline CDR1 reads MDHEN; CDR2 reads SYDVKM. There are 12 residues in the CDR3. Unmatched junction bases numbered 5, after V lost 5 bases and J lost 8 bases.

This CDR3 is CASSTDRGSSEAFF. The DNA for the CDR3 is TGTGCCAGTAGTACCGACAGGGGATCGTCTGAAGCTTTCTTT. The chain couples TRBV19 to TRBJ1-1; 8 nucleotides match TRBD1. The CDR3 covers 14 residues. Trimming took 4 bases from V and 6 from J; bases not matched to a gene: 7. Looked up from germline, CDR1 is LNHDA and CDR2 is SQIVND (reference sequence).

The chain is built from TRBV28 and TRBJ2-2; TRBD2 matches at 11 bases. J was trimmed by 7 bases and V by 10 bases; bases with no gene match: 11. The length of the CDR3 is 15 residues. Germline V gives CDR1 MDHEN, CDR2 SYDVKM. The CDR3 region has the DNA TGTGCCACAGGTCAGACTAGCGGGGTCCACGGGGAGCTGTTTTTT. Translated, it gives CATGQTSGVHGELFF.

The chain is built from TRBV29-1 and TRBJ2-4; the D gene is possibly TRBD1 (6 bases). Trimming removed 5 bases at V and 7 bases at J, with 15 bases between. Germline CDR1 SQVTM, CDR2 ANQGSEA. This CDR3 region has 13 residues. The CDR3 protein is CSVHGTSLNIQYF. In DNA form, the CDR3 reads TGCAGCGTTCACGGGACATCGCTGAACATTCAGTACTTC. Complete variable domain (other parts from reference TRBV29-1 and TRBJ2-4): SAVISQKPSRDICQRGTSLTIQCQVDSQVTMMFWYRQQPGQSLTLIATANQGSEATYESGFVIDKFPISRPNLTFSTLTVSNMSPEDSSIYLCSVHGTSLNIQYFGAGTRLSVL.

This clone has more than one count but fewer than ten. Other DNA sequences of this sample code for an identical CDR3. The gene calls are TRBV20-1 and TRBJ2-3; D remains unclear. The CDR3 contains 11 residues. The V end was cut by 3 bases, the J end by 6 bases, with 7 bases between. Germline V gene sequence: CDR1 DFQATT, CDR2 SNEGSKA (reference sequence). The CDR3 is CSARYSDTQYF. The CDR3 coding sequence is TGCAGTGCTAGGTATTCGGATACGCAGTATTTT.

The chain recombines TRBV5-6 with TRBJ1-2, with 8 bases identical to TRBD1. After removal of 1 base from V and 6 bases from J, the junction contained 2 bases not matched to a gene. CDR3 size: 13 residues. Germline values: CDR1 SGHDT, CDR2 YYEEEE. CDR3 region: CASSLSRGHGYTF. DNA of the CDR3: TGTGCCAGCAGCTTGTCCAGGGGGCATGGCTACACCTTC.

In its sample, this clone was seen once. This chain connects TRBV24-1 to TRBJ2-2; TRBD2 might be the D (6 bases). This CDR3 is 14 amino acids long. The germline gives CDR1 KGHDR, CDR2 SFDVKD. V dropped 3 bases and J dropped 6 bases, with 10 bases sitting between them. This chain's CDR3 is CATSDPGGAGELFF. DNA for the CDR3: TGTGCCACCAGTGATCCCGGAGGGGCCGGGGAGCTGTTTTTT.

The chain is built from TRBV7-2 and TRBJ1-6, with D tentatively TRBD1 (6 bases). Trimming cost V 5 bases and J 10 bases, with 12 bases left between them. This CDR3 is built from 13 residues. The germline V gene has CDR1 SGHTA and CDR2 FQGNSA. In DNA, the CDR3 is TGTGCCAGCAGCGACGGACAGCCCTCACCCCTCCACTTT. It encodes CASSDGQPSPLHF.

This chain joins TRBV28 and TRBJ2-1, with TRBD1 as a possible D gene (5 bases). The length of the CDR3 is 14 residues. Trimming shortened V by 9 bases and J by 4 bases, and 16 bases separated the two germline ends. Germline CDR1 MDHEN, CDR2 SYDVKM. The CDR3 protein is CARTLKGPYNEQFF. For the CDR3, the DNA is TGTGCCAGAACGCTAAAGGGGCCGTACAATGAGCAGTTCTTC.

The chain links TRBV4-1 to TRBJ2-7, with TRBD2 matching 14 bases. J was trimmed by 2 bases and V by 5 bases; bases with no gene match: 5. This CDR3 has 16 residues. The V gene's germline CDR1 is MGHRA and CDR2 YSYEKL. CDR3 DNA: TGCGCCAGCAGCGGACGACTAGCGGGGGGGACCTACGAGCAGTACTTC. It encodes CASSGRLAGGTYEQYF.

The DNA for the CDR3 is TGTGCCACCAGCCGGACAGGGGATATCGGGGAGCTGTTTTTT. It is translated as CATSRTGDIGELFF. The rearrangement joins TRBV24-1 to TRBJ2-2; TRBD1 agrees at 9 bases. CDR1 is KGHDR, CDR2 SFDVKD, per germline. Trimming cost V 7 bases and J 7 bases; bases outside gene matches: 6. The CDR3 spans 14 residues.

This clone has just one count. This chain's CDR3 is CASSWDRGRPEQYF. CDR3 nucleotides: TGTGCCAGCAGCTGGGACAGGGGGCGCCCCGAGCAGTACTTC. The chain couples TRBV7-9 to TRBJ2-7, with 12 bases aligning to TRBD1. There are 14 residues in the CDR3. After removal of 4 bases from V and 6 bases from J, the junction contained 4 bases not matched to a gene. Germline V gene lookup returns CDR1 SEHNR and CDR2 FQNEAQ (reference sequence).

The CDR3 is CASSARVGQNTEAFF. In nucleotides, the CDR3 is TGTGCCAGCAGCGCCAGGGTAGGTCAGAACACTGAAGCTTTCTTT. This sequence joins TRBV9 and TRBJ1-1, with D possibly TRBD1 on 5 matching bases. With 3 bases removed from V and 1 base from J, the gap between germline ends came to 13 bases. The CDR3 is made up of 15 amino acids. The V gene's germline CDR1 is SGDLS and CDR2 YYNGEE.

Written as DNA, the CDR3 is TGTGCCAGCAGCTTGAAACTAGCGGGGGGGCCCTACGAGCAGTACTTC. Amino acid sequence: CASSLKLAGGPYEQYF. The V gene is TRBV5-4, the J gene TRBJ2-7; 13 nucleotides line up with TRBD2. Germline values: CDR1 SGHNT, CDR2 YYREEE (reference sequence). Trimming cost V 1 base and J 2 bases; bases outside gene matches: 3. CDR3 length equals 16 residues. The complete variable domain, with remaining parts taken from reference TRBV5-4 and TRBJ2-7, reads ETGVTQSPTHLIKTRGQQVTLRCSSQSGHNTVSWYQQALGQGPQFIFQYYREEENGRGNFPPRFSGLQFPNYSSELNVNALELDDSALYLCASSLKLAGGPYEQYFGPGTRLTVT.

V usage is TRBV11-2 and J usage is TRBJ2-1, with D possibly being TRBD2 (5 bases). The V end lost 3 bases, the J end lost 4 bases, and 7 bases lay between the germline ends. This CDR3 is built from 13 residues. Germline loops: CDR1 SGHAT, CDR2 FQNNGV. CDR3 nucleotides: TGTGCCAGCAGCTTTCGGGATTACAATGAGCAGTTCTTC. Translated, it gives CASSFRDYNEQFF. Drawing the rest from reference TRBV11-2 and TRBJ2-1, the complete variable domain is EAGVAQSPRYKIIEKRQSVAFWCNPISGHATLYWYQQILGQGPKLLIQFQNNGVVDDSQLPKDRFSAERLKGVDSTLKIQPAKLEDSAVYLCASSFRDYNEQFFGPGTRLTVL.

This clone was found a few times. The chain uses TRBV2 and TRBJ1-2; D possibly corresponds to TRBD1 (6 bases). V was pared by 6 bases and J by 2 bases, with 10 bases between. CDR3 length: 13 amino acids. Per germline, CDR1 SNHLY and CDR2 FYNNEI. The CDR3 is CASSRDTNYGYTF. Written as DNA, the CDR3 is TGTGCCAGCAGCCGGGACACGAACTATGGCTACACCTTC.

The rearrangement joins TRBV24-1 to TRBJ1-3, with 7 positions matching TRBD1. Germline values: CDR1 KGHDR, CDR2 SFDVKD. V was clipped by 3 bases and J by 0 bases; unmatched bases: 7. CDR3 length equals 17 residues. CDR3 region: CATSDGGTVGSGNTIYF. The DNA for the CDR3 is TGTGCCACCAGTGATGGGGGGACAGTGGGCTCTGGAAACACCATATATTTT.

This clone occurred once. The chain recombines TRBV29-1 with TRBJ2-1, with D possibly matching TRBD1 (5 bases). CDR1 is SQVTM, CDR2 ANQGSEA, per germline. The CDR3 is 13 residues long. V lost 5 bases, J lost 4 bases, and 12 bases lay in between. The CDR3 coding sequence is TGCAGCGTTAGCCCGACAGTGTACAATGAGCAGTTCTTC. It specifies CSVSPTVYNEQFF.